This T cell receptor beta chain was identified during a study of cytomegalovirus exposure and HLA in healthy donors. The donors, nominally healthy at sampling, likely had unrecorded immune exposures. This CDR3 is 16 amino acids long. The germline gives CDR1 SEHNR, CDR2 FQNEAQ (reference sequence). The V gene end was trimmed by 5 bases and the J gene end by 8 bases; junction bases not matched to a gene: 15. Amplification used 60 Vbeta primers and 13 Jbeta primers. Produced via immunoSEQ multiplex PCR; TCRdb's table is partial and in-frame only. The table records about 130,000 clones, around 85% of them present only once.

The sequenced sample consisted of PBMCs. This rearrangement joins TRBV7-9 to TRBJ2-3; 8 nucleotides line up with TRBD1. The receptor was derived from a boy aged 5-17 years in good health and CMV-seronegative. CDR3 sequence reads: CASSDQKPTGASTQYF. DNA of the CDR3: TGTGCCAGCAGCGACCAAAAACCGACAGGGGCGAGTACGCAGTATTTT.